Listed below are T cell receptor beta chains from one sample, sequenced in a study of cytotoxic CD8 clonotypes in ibrutinib-treated CLL. Repertoires were generated with immunoSEQ multiplex PCR, while TCRdb's copy carries only in-frame clones and drops some. Of some 140,000 clones in the sample, about 85% were seen once. The input for sequencing was PBMCs, taken after 24 months of ibrutinib treatment. Source of these receptors: a human donor with chronic lymphocytic leukemia. Each CDR3 is given with its conserved first and last residue. Fields, in order: V gene, J gene, clone size, D gene, CDR3 DNA, CDR3 protein. A D gene is named only where the DNA matches it firmly. Rows may omit the clone size; those that give it use once, few, many or a size class.

V gene: TRBV5-1; J gene: TRBJ1-3; clone size: NA; D gene: NA; CDR3 DNA: TGCGCCAGCAGCTTGGAAGGTAACTCTGGAAACACCATATATTTT; CDR3 protein: CASSLEGNSGNTIYF
V gene: TRBV7-2; J gene: TRBJ2-3; clone size: NA; D gene: TRBD1; CDR3 DNA: TGTGCCAGCAGCCGCACGGGACAGACGACAGATACGCAGTATTTT; CDR3 protein: CASSRTGQTTDTQYF
V gene: TRBV6-6; J gene: TRBJ1-3; clone size: few; D gene: NA; CDR3 DNA: TGTGCCAGCAGTACGGACAGAGGATACTCTGGAAACACCATATATTTT; CDR3 protein: CASSTDRGYSGNTIYF
V gene: TRBV7-9; J gene: TRBJ2-7; clone size: few; D gene: NA; CDR3 DNA: TGTGCCAGCAGCTTAGCGAGAGAGGATCACGAGCAGTACTTC; CDR3 protein: CASSLAREDHEQYF
V gene: TRBV18; J gene: TRBJ1-4; clone size: NA; D gene: NA; CDR3 DNA: TGTGCCAGCTCACCGGGGGTTGATAATGAAAAACTGTTTTTT; CDR3 protein: CASSPGVDNEKLFF
V gene: TRBV7-2; J gene: TRBJ2-4; clone size: NA; D gene: NA; CDR3 DNA: TGTGCCAGCAGCTTAGGCGGGACAGCTCGACTAGCCAAAAACATTCAGTACTTC; CDR3 protein: CASSLGGTARLAKNIQYF
V gene: TRBV6-5; J gene: TRBJ1-2; clone size: NA; D gene: NA; CDR3 DNA: TGTGCCAGCAGCCGGGACGTCCGGTATGGCTACACCTTC; CDR3 protein: CASSRDVRYGYTF
V gene: TRBV5-1; J gene: TRBJ2-3; clone size: NA; D gene: NA; CDR3 DNA: TGCGCCAGCAGCTTGGAGGGGTCAGGTGGGGATACGCAGTATTTT; CDR3 protein: CASSLEGSGGDTQYF
V gene: TRBV5-4; J gene: TRBJ2-5; clone size: NA; D gene: NA; CDR3 DNA: TGTGCCAGCAGCTTGAAGACGGAGTACCAAGAGACCCAGTACTTC; CDR3 protein: CASSLKTEYQETQYF
V gene: TRBV18; J gene: TRBJ2-1; clone size: NA; D gene: NA; CDR3 DNA: TGTGCCAGCTCACCGCGGGACAGTAGACTGAATGAGCAGTTCTTC; CDR3 protein: CASSPRDSRLNEQFF
V gene: TRBV18; J gene: TRBJ1-1; clone size: NA; D gene: TRBD1; CDR3 DNA: TGTGCCAGCTCAGGATCGACAGGGGGCATGAACACTGAAGCTTTCTTT; CDR3 protein: CASSGSTGGMNTEAFF
V gene: TRBV18; J gene: TRBJ2-7; clone size: NA; D gene: TRBD1; CDR3 DNA: TGTGCCAGCTCACCAAAGGGACAGGGGGCTTACGAGCAGTACTTC; CDR3 protein: CASSPKGQGAYEQYF
V gene: TRBV6-1; J gene: TRBJ1-5; clone size: NA; D gene: NA; CDR3 DNA: TGTGCCGGGGGATGGGGCAGCAATCAGCCCCAGCATTTT; CDR3 protein: CAGGWGSNQPQHF
V gene: TRBV5-1; J gene: TRBJ2-5; clone size: NA; D gene: TRBD1; CDR3 DNA: TGCGCCAGCAGCTTGACCAGGGGGTCTCAAGAGACCCAGTACTTC; CDR3 protein: CASSLTRGSQETQYF
V gene: TRBV23-1; J gene: TRBJ2-3; clone size: NA; D gene: TRBD1; CDR3 DNA: TGCGCCAGCAACCCTCAGGTCAGGGGGCCCTCGGATACGCAGTATTTT; CDR3 protein: CASNPQVRGPSDTQYF
V gene: TRBV7-2; J gene: TRBJ2-4; clone size: NA; D gene: TRBD2; CDR3 DNA: TGTGCCAGCAGCCGACGGGCGGGAGACATTCAGTACTTC; CDR3 protein: CASSRRAGDIQYF
V gene: TRBV7-3; J gene: TRBJ1-1; clone size: NA; D gene: TRBD1; CDR3 DNA: TGTGCCAGCAGCTTAGATTGGAGACAGGGTGAAGCTTTCTTT; CDR3 protein: CASSLDWRQGEAFF
V gene: TRBV14; J gene: TRBJ2-1; clone size: NA; D gene: NA; CDR3 DNA: TGTGCCAGCAGCCCCCGCAGGGGTAATGAGCAGTTCTTC; CDR3 protein: CASSPRRGNEQFF
V gene: TRBV27; J gene: TRBJ2-7; clone size: NA; D gene: TRBD1; CDR3 DNA: TGTGCCAGCAGTTCACTCCATATGACAGGGTCCGAGCAGTACTTC; CDR3 protein: CASSSLHMTGSEQYF
V gene: TRBV5-5; J gene: TRBJ1-2; clone size: NA; D gene: NA; CDR3 DNA: TGTGCCAGCAGCTTGGCGAACTATGGCTACACCTTC; CDR3 protein: CASSLANYGYTF
V gene: TRBV4-2; J gene: TRBJ1-4; clone size: NA; D gene: NA; CDR3 DNA: TGTGCCAGCAGCCAACCGGGGACGGAGAATGAAAAACTGTTTTTT; CDR3 protein: CASSQPGTENEKLFF
V gene: TRBV6-1; J gene: TRBJ1-4; clone size: NA; D gene: TRBD1; CDR3 DNA: TGTGCCAGCATTACCGGACAGGGGAACGAAAAACTGTTTTTT; CDR3 protein: CASITGQGNEKLFF
V gene: TRBV4-3; J gene: TRBJ1-2; clone size: once; D gene: TRBD1; CDR3 DNA: TGCGCCAGCAGCCAAGGAATAGACAGGGTCTATGGCTACACCTTC; CDR3 protein: CASSQGIDRVYGYTF
V gene: TRBV10-3; J gene: TRBJ1-4; clone size: NA; D gene: NA; CDR3 DNA: TGTGCCATCAGTGACCAGGGTGAAAAACTGTTTTTT; CDR3 protein: CAISDQGEKLFF
V gene: TRBV6-5; J gene: TRBJ1-2; clone size: NA; D gene: TRBD1; CDR3 DNA: TGTGCCAGCAGTTACTCCATGGACAGGAACTATGGCTACACCTTC; CDR3 protein: CASSYSMDRNYGYTF
V gene: TRBV6-5; J gene: TRBJ1-4; clone size: once; D gene: NA; CDR3 DNA: TGTGCCAGCAGTTACGGTATAGAAGGGGAAAAACTGTTTTTT; CDR3 protein: CASSYGIEGEKLFF
V gene: TRBV5-1; J gene: TRBJ2-7; clone size: NA; D gene: NA; CDR3 DNA: TGCGCCAGCAGCCCACGGGATGGCATTTACTACGAGCAGTACTTC; CDR3 protein: CASSPRDGIYYEQYF
V gene: TRBV7-2; J gene: TRBJ1-5; clone size: NA; D gene: NA; CDR3 DNA: TGTGCCAGCAGCTTATCAGGGTATAGCAATCAGCCCCAGCATTTT; CDR3 protein: CASSLSGYSNQPQHF
V gene: TRBV19; J gene: TRBJ2-5; clone size: NA; D gene: NA; CDR3 DNA: TGTGCCAGTAGTGGCACCTCACCCGGAGAGACCCAGTACTTC; CDR3 protein: CASSGTSPGETQYF
V gene: TRBV18; J gene: TRBJ2-2; clone size: NA; D gene: NA; CDR3 DNA: TGTGCCAGCTCAGAGGACCTCTACACCGGGGAGCTGTTTTTT; CDR3 protein: CASSEDLYTGELFF
V gene: TRBV7-9; J gene: TRBJ2-1; clone size: NA; D gene: TRBD2; CDR3 DNA: TGTGCCAGCAGCTCAGCGGTGGGACTAGCCTCCTACAATGAGCAGTTCTTC; CDR3 protein: CASSSAVGLASYNEQFF
V gene: TRBV6-5; J gene: TRBJ2-6; clone size: NA; D gene: NA; CDR3 DNA: TGTGCCACCATTAATGCTGGGGCCAACGTCCTGACTTTC; CDR3 protein: CATINAGANVLTF
V gene: TRBV19; J gene: TRBJ1-3; clone size: NA; D gene: NA; CDR3 DNA: TGTGCCAGCTCGGAGGGCGGAAACACCATATATTTT; CDR3 protein: CASSEGGNTIYF
V gene: TRBV14; J gene: TRBJ1-5; clone size: NA; D gene: NA; CDR3 DNA: TGTGCCAGCAGCCCCCCCCGGGGGCAGCCCCAGCATTTT; CDR3 protein: CASSPPRGQPQHF
V gene: TRBV7-6; J gene: TRBJ1-1; clone size: NA; D gene: TRBD1; CDR3 DNA: TGTGCCAGCAGCTTAGGTCAGGGGGGGGTAGGCACTGAAGCTTTCTTT; CDR3 protein: CASSLGQGGVGTEAFF
V gene: TRBV19; J gene: TRBJ1-1; clone size: NA; D gene: NA; CDR3 DNA: TGTGCCAGTAGTATCGCAGGGGCGAACACTGAAGCTTTCTTT; CDR3 protein: CASSIAGANTEAFF
V gene: TRBV28; J gene: TRBJ2-7; clone size: NA; D gene: NA; CDR3 DNA: TGTGCCAGCAGTTTCTTGGAAACCTTCTACGAGCAGTACTTC; CDR3 protein: CASSFLETFYEQYF
V gene: TRBV6-1; J gene: TRBJ2-3; clone size: NA; D gene: TRBD2; CDR3 DNA: TGTGCCACGAAGAAGCGGGGGGGCGGCACAGATACGCAGTATTTT; CDR3 protein: CATKKRGGGTDTQYF
V gene: TRBV28; J gene: TRBJ1-4; clone size: NA; D gene: NA; CDR3 DNA: TGTGCCACCGCGGGGGGGGTGGAAGAAAAACTGTTTTTT; CDR3 protein: CATAGGVEEKLFF
V gene: TRBV2; J gene: TRBJ1-6; clone size: NA; D gene: NA; CDR3 DNA: TGTGCCAGCAGTGCGAGCTCCTATAATTCACCCCTCCACTTT; CDR3 protein: CASSASSYNSPLHF
V gene: TRBV4-3; J gene: TRBJ1-1; clone size: NA; D gene: NA; CDR3 DNA: TGCGCCAGCAGCCAAGACTACAACCTGAACACTGAAGCTTTCTTT; CDR3 protein: CASSQDYNLNTEAFF
V gene: TRBV27; J gene: TRBJ1-1; clone size: NA; D gene: NA; CDR3 DNA: TGTGCCAGCAGTTTAAGGACCTCTGGAGGAGCTTTCTTT; CDR3 protein: CASSLRTSGGAFF
V gene: TRBV5-1; J gene: TRBJ2-5; clone size: once; D gene: NA; CDR3 DNA: TGCGCCAGCAGCTCGGCGGGGCAAGAGACCCAGTACTTC; CDR3 protein: CASSSAGQETQYF